This T cell receptor (beta chain) derives from a study of control samples from healthy donors and cancer patients. The repertoire was sequenced with immunoSEQ multiplex PCR; TCRdb's copy has only in-frame clones and lacks some. The sample has about 110,000 clones, approximately 84% seen once. The ends lost 1 base at V and 10 bases at J; junction bases unmatched: 8. Germline V CDR1 and CDR2: SGHTA, FQGNSA. The CDR3 runs 14 residues. The TCR sequence derives from a man between 18 and 29 years old in good health. J is TRBJ1-1 and V is TRBV7-2; the match to TRBD1 covers 8 bases. Sequencing was performed on blood. CDR3 amino acids: CASSLVQGAAGAFF. The CDR3 region has the DNA TGTGCCAGCAGCTTAGTGCAGGGGGCGGCGGGAGCTTTCTTT.